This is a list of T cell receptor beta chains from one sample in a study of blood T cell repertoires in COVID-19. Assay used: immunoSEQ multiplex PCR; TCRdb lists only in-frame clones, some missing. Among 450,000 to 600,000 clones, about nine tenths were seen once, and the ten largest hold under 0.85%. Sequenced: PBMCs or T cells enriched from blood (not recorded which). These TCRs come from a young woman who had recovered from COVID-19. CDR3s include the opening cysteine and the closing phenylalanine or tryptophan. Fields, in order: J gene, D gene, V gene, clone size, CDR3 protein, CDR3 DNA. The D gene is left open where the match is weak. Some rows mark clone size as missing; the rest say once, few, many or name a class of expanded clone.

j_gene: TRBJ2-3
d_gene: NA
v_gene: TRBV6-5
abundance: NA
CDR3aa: CASSSGTGITDTQYF
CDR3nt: TGTGCCAGCAGTTCCGGGACTGGAATCACAGATACGCAGTATTTT

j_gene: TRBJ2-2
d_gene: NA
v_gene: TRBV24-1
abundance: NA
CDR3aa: CATSDFQGFNTGELFF
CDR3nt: TGTGCCACCAGTGATTTTCAGGGGTTTAACACCGGGGAGCTGTTTTTT

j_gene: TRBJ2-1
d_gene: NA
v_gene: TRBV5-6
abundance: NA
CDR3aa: CASSPPSSYNEQFF
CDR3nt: TGTGCCAGCAGCCCCCCGAGCTCCTACAATGAGCAGTTCTTC

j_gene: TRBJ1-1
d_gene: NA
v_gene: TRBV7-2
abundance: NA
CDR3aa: CASSLGGLNTEAFF
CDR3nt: TGTGCCAGCAGCTTAGGGGGGCTGAACACTGAAGCTTTCTTT

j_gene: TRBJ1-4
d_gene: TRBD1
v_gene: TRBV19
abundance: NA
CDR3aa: CASSRYSGTANEKLFF
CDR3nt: TGTGCCAGTAGTAGATATTCAGGGACAGCTAATGAAAAACTGTTTTTT

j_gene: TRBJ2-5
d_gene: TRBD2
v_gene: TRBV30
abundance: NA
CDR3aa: CAWSQGLASETQYF
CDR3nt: TGTGCCTGGAGTCAGGGACTAGCCTCAGAGACCCAGTACTTC

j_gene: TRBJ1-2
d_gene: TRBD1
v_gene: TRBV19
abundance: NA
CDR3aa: CASTLRGIGTGLDYGYTF
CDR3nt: TGTGCCAGTACCTTAAGGGGGATCGGGACAGGCTTAGACTATGGCTACACCTTC

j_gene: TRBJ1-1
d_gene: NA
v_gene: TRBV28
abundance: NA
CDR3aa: CASSLYTGTEAFF
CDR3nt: TGTGCCAGCAGTTTATATACCGGGACTGAAGCTTTCTTT

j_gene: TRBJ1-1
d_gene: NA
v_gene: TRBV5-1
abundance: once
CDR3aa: CASSFMVGTEAFF
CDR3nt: TGCGCCAGCAGCTTCATGGTCGGGACTGAAGCTTTCTTT

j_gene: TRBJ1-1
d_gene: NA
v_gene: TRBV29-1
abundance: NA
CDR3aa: CSVSAGLTTEAFF
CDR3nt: TGCAGCGTGAGCGCCGGACTGACCACTGAAGCTTTCTTT

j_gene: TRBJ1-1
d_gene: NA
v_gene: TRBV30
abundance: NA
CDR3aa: CAWSETGLNTEAFF
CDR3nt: TGTGCCTGGAGTGAAACAGGGTTGAACACTGAAGCTTTCTTT

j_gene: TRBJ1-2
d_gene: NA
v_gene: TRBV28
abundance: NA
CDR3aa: CASKVWGDGGYTF
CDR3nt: TGTGCCAGCAAAGTTTGGGGGGATGGGGGCTACACCTTC